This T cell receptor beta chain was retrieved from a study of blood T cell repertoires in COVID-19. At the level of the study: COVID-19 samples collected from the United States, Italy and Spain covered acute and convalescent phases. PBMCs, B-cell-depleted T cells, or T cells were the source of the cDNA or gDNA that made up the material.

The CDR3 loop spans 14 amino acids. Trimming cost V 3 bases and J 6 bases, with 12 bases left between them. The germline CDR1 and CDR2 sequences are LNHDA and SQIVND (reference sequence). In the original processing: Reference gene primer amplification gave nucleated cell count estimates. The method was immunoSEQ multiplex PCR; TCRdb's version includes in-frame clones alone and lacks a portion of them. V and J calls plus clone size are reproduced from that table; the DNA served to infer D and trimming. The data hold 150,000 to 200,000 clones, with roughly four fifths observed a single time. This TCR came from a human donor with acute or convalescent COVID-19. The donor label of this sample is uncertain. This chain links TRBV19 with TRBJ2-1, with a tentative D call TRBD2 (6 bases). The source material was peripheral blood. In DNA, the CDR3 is TGTGCCAGTAGTATGAGGAGGGCCGCCAATGAGCAGTTCTTC. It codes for CASSMRRAANEQFF.